These 14 T cell receptor beta chains share one sample of origin, sequenced in a study of shared clonotypes between healthy human individuals. The assay was immunoSEQ multiplex PCR, and TCRdb's table has in-frame clones only and misses some. Here the sample spans about 2.4 million clones, 93% being singletons. The specimen was naive CD4+ T cells from PBMCs. Subset indicated: CD45RA+ positively selected. Every receptor here comes from a man younger than 30 in good health. Some clones in this sample may be carry-over from other donors' samples.

This chain joins TRBV4-2 and TRBJ1-4; TRBD1 might be the D (6 bases). The length of the CDR3 is 14 residues. With 0 bases removed from V and 8 bases from J, the gap between germline ends came to 10 bases. Germline CDR1 is LGHNA and CDR2 is YNFKEQ. Written as DNA, the CDR3 is TGTGCCAGCAGCCAAGAGGGGGCGAGGGAAAAACTGTTTTTT. Protein sequence: CASSQEGAREKLFF.

V and J are TRBV7-9 and TRBJ2-7; 10 bases are shared with TRBD1. Germline assignment: CDR1 SEHNR and CDR2 FQNEAQ (reference sequence). The CDR3 runs 16 residues. V shed 6 bases, J shed 5 bases, and the junction held 13 bases outside the gene matches. CDR3 DNA: TGTGCCAGCAGAGAAACGGGGACAGGGGAAGCGGACGAGCAGTACTTC. It is translated as CASRETGTGEADEQYF.

The V and J genes are TRBV25-1 and TRBJ1-2; a possible D gene is TRBD1 (5 bases). Trimming shortened V by 2 bases and J by 7 bases, and 11 bases separated the two germline ends. CDR1 and CDR2 (germline): MGHDK, SYGVNS. The CDR3 spans 13 residues. As DNA, the CDR3 is TGTGCCAGCAGTGAACTTGGGGCCGGTGGCTACACCTTC. The encoded protein is CASSELGAGGYTF.

This sequence joins TRBV28 and TRBJ1-2; 8 bases align to TRBD1. This CDR3 contains 13 residues. The trim removed 8 bases at V and 6 bases at J, leaving 8 bases unmatched. The germline V gene has CDR1 MDHEN and CDR2 SYDVKM. The CDR3 loop reads CASQTGGTNGYTF. CDR3 bases: TGTGCCAGCCAAACAGGGGGAACAAATGGCTACACCTTC.

V is TRBV7-2 and J is TRBJ2-1; D might be TRBD1 or TRBD2, each matching 5 bases. Deletions cut 1 base from V and 2 bases from J, with 12 bases between. The CDR3 loop spans 16 amino acids. The germline gives CDR1 SGHTA, CDR2 FQGNSA. CDR3 sequence: CASSLDKGTTYNEQFF. CDR3 bases: TGTGCCAGCAGCTTAGACAAGGGGACGACCTACAATGAGCAGTTCTTC.

V gene TRBV5-1 combines with J gene TRBJ2-3; D call uncertain. V shed 4 bases and J shed 6 bases, with 21 bases lying between them. The CDR3 sequence is 16 residues long. Per germline, CDR1 SGHRS and CDR2 YFSETQ. CDR3 nucleotide sequence: TGCGCCAGCAGCAGTAATTCCGTCTCCCTTGGCGATACGCAGTATTTT. It is translated as CASSSNSVSLGDTQYF. The variable domain in full, with the rest retrieved from reference TRBV5-1 and TRBJ2-3, is KAGVTQTPRYLIKTRGQQVTLSCSPISGHRSVSWYQQTPGQGLQFLFEYFSETQRNKGNFPGRFSGRQFSNSRSEMNVSTLELGDSALYLCASSSNSVSLGDTQYFGPGTRLTVL.

The chain joins TRBV5-1 to TRBJ2-2; 11 positions match TRBD1. Germline V lookup: CDR1 SGHRS, CDR2 YFSETQ. V trimming: 3 bases; J trimming: 1 base; junction bases outside the gene matches: 8. This CDR3 contains 18 residues. CDR3 sequence (DNA): TGCGCCAGCAGCTCCGGGACAGGGGGGATCGTGAACACCGGGGAGCTGTTTTTT. Protein: CASSSGTGGIVNTGELFF.

The genes are TRBV6-4 and TRBJ1-2; D uncertain. The CDR3 sequence is 15 residues long. V was cut by 0 bases and J by 3 bases, with 11 bases left in between. Germline V lookup: CDR1 MRHNA, CDR2 SNTAGT. The CDR3 bases are TGTGCCAGCAGTGACTCGGTACTGGGAGACTATGGCTACACCTTC. This encodes CASSDSVLGDYGYTF.

The rearrangement links TRBV6-5 to TRBJ2-7; D tentatively fits TRBD1 or TRBD2 (5 bases each). The CDR3 sequence is 14 residues long. CDR1 is MNHEY, CDR2 SVGAGI, per germline. Between the trimmed V and J ends, which lost 4 bases and 3 bases, there was a span of 13 bases. CDR3 in amino acids: CASSSGAGYYEQYF. The CDR3 nucleotides read TGTGCCAGCAGTTCCGGGGCCGGTTACTACGAGCAGTACTTC.

This chain connects TRBV28 to TRBJ1-5; a possible D gene is TRBD1 (6 bases). Germline CDR1 is MDHEN and CDR2 is SYDVKM. This CDR3 contains 15 residues. The V end lost 6 bases, the J end lost 5 bases, and 17 bases lay between the germline ends. The CDR3 protein is CASSRTTGAYQPQHF. The CDR3 nucleotides read TGTGCCAGCAGCAGGACAACGGGGGCTTATCAGCCCCAGCATTTT. Supplemented by reference TRBV28 and TRBJ1-5, the full variable domain reads DVKVTQSSRYLVKRTGEKVFLECVQDMDHENMFWYRQDPGLGLRLIYFSYDVKMKEKGDIPEGYSVSREKKERFSLILESASTNQTSMYLCASSRTTGAYQPQHFGDGTRLSIL.

The CDR3 spells CASSWVRAGGSPDTQYF. CDR3 DNA: TGTGCCAGCAGCTGGGTGCGGGCGGGAGGGAGTCCAGATACGCAGTATTTT. This chain links TRBV7-8 with TRBJ2-3, with TRBD2 matching 9 bases. Per germline, CDR1 SGHVS and CDR2 FQNEAQ. V lost 4 bases, J lost 4 bases, and 12 bases stayed unmatched. The CDR3 is 17 residues long.

The chain uses TRBV29-1 and TRBJ2-1; 8 nucleotides align to TRBD1. V lost 4 bases, J lost 4 bases, and 9 bases stayed unmatched. CDR1 is SQVTM, CDR2 ANQGSEA, per germline. CDR3 size: 15 residues. The CDR3 loop reads CSVVEGQGRYNEQFF. The CDR3 nucleotides read TGCAGCGTTGTCGAAGGACAGGGAAGATACAATGAGCAGTTCTTC.

Of note for this clone: This CDR3 is also generated by other DNA sequences in the sample. The chain joins TRBV9 to TRBJ2-3; 7 bases map to TRBD2. J lost 3 bases, V lost 0 bases, and 7 bases had no gene match. This CDR3 region has 16 residues. From germline, CDR1 is SGDLS and CDR2 YYNGEE. CDR3 region: CASSVVASGRTDTQYF. The CDR3 nucleotides read TGTGCCAGCAGCGTAGTGGCTAGCGGAAGAACAGATACGCAGTATTTT.

This clone was picked up a small number of times. Other DNA sequences from this sample encode an identical CDR3 as well. This chain connects TRBV19 to TRBJ1-1; D is undetermined. The CDR3 runs to 11 residues. CDR1 and CDR2 from the germline V gene are LNHDA and SQIVND (reference sequence). The germline V and J ends were trimmed by 7 bases and 5 bases, with 8 bases remaining between them. Here the CDR3 reads CASKVNTEAFF. The CDR3 nucleotides are TGTGCCAGTAAAGTTAATACTGAAGCTTTCTTT. Filled out from reference TRBV19 and TRBJ1-1, the complete variable domain reads DGGITQSPKYLFRKEGQNVTLSCEQNLNHDAMYWYRQDPGQGLRLIYYSQIVNDFQKGDIAEGYSVSREKKESFPLTVTSAQKNPTAFYLCASKVNTEAFFGQGTRLTVV.